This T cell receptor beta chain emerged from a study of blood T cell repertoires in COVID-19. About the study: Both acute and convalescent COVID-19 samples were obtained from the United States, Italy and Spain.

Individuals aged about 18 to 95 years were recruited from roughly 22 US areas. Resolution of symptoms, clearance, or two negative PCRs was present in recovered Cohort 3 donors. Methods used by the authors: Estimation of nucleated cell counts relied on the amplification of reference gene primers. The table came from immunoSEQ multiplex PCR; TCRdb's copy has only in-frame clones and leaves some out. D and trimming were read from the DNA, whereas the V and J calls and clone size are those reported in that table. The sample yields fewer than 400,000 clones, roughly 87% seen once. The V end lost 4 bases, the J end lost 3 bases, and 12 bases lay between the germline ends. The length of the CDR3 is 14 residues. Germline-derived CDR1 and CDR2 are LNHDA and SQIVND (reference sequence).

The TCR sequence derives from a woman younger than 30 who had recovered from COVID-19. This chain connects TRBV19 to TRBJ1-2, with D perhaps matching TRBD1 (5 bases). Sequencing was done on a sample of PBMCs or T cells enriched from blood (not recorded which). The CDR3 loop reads CASSTRDRYYGYTF. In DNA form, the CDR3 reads TGTGCCAGTAGTACTCGCGACAGATACTATGGCTACACCTTC.